These 13 T cell receptor beta chains were all obtained from the same sample, sequenced in a study of vaccination effects on CD4 cells after COVID-19. These TCRs are of unknown antigen specificity. Sequencing was performed with immunoSEQ multiplex PCR; in TCRdb, only in-frame clones are kept and a portion is missing. The data show some 30,000 clones, roughly four fifths seen once. Expansion with viral peptide pools was applied to antigen-specific CD4+ T cells by the ViraFEST assay prior to sequencing. At the end of more than 8 days of culture, CD4+ T cells were isolated. Either the BNT162b2 or mRNA-1273 vaccine was given to participants in two doses. Sequences were derived from CD4+ T cells from PBMCs cultured with HCoV-NL63 spike peptides, sampled after COVID-19 vaccination. Receptors originate from a human donor who received a COVID-19 vaccine. Some clones in this sample may be carry-over from other donors' samples.

V gene TRBV6-1 combines with J gene TRBJ1-5; 11 bases fit TRBD1. With 4 bases clipped from V and 0 bases from J, the junction kept 5 bases outside the gene matches. The CDR3 consists of 17 residues. Germline CDR1 reads MNHNS; CDR2 reads SASEGT. This CDR3 is CASSAGTGGDSNQPQHF. The CDR3 nucleotides read TGTGCCAGCAGTGCCGGGACAGGGGGGGATAGCAATCAGCCCCAGCATTTT.

The J gene is TRBJ1-2, the V gene TRBV19, with D perhaps matching TRBD1 (5 bases). The CDR3 is 13 residues long. Germline V gene data show CDR1 as LNHDA and CDR2 as SQIVND (reference sequence). V was trimmed by 3 bases and J by 8 bases, leaving 13 bases between them. The CDR3 loop reads CASSMGPATGYTF. The CDR3 nucleotides are TGTGCCAGTAGTATGGGACCAGCGACGGGCTACACCTTC. Based on the CDR3 plus reference TRBV19 and TRBJ1-2, the full variable domain is DGGITQSPKYLFRKEGQNVTLSCEQNLNHDAMYWYRQDPGQGLRLIYYSQIVNDFQKGDIAEGYSVSREKKESFPLTVTSAQKNPTAFYLCASSMGPATGYTFGSGTRLTVV.

The chain is built from TRBV6-2 or TRBV6-3 and TRBJ1-2, with unresolved D. Germline CDR1 MNHEY, CDR2 SVGEGT. The CDR3 contains 15 residues. V was cut by 6 bases and J by 8 bases, with 22 bases left in between. In DNA form, the CDR3 reads TGTGCCAGCAGCAATCCGGGCCCAGAATACTGGGGCTACACCTTC. Translation: CASSNPGPEYWGYTF.

The gene calls are TRBV2 and TRBJ2-7; D is possibly TRBD1 or TRBD2 (5 bases each). The CDR3 is 15 amino acids. Deletions cut 0 bases from V and 2 bases from J, with 11 bases between. Germline V gene sequence: CDR1 SNHLY, CDR2 FYNNEI. CDR3 coding DNA: TGTGCCAGCAGTGAAGCTGGTGGGGGTCCCTACGAGCAGTACGTC. It yields the protein CASSEAGGGPYEQYV.

This chain uses TRBV3-1 (or the pseudogene TRBV3-2) with TRBJ1-5, with D perhaps TRBD1 (5 bases). This CDR3 contains 17 residues. V lost 0 bases and J lost 4, with 16 bases in between. Germline V gives CDR1 LGHDT, CDR2 YNNKEL (reference sequence). CDR3 DNA: TGTGCCAGCAGCCAAGATCAGGGCAGGGTTTGGAATCAGCCCCAGCATTTT. Its translation is CASSQDQGRVWNQPQHF.

The chain recombines TRBV6-6 with TRBJ2-1; 8 bases line up with TRBD1. V shed 9 bases and J 9 bases; nucleotides not matched to a gene: 13. The CDR3 is made up of 14 amino acids. Per germline, CDR1 MNHNY and CDR2 SVGAGI (reference sequence). The CDR3 nucleotides are TGTGCCAGTCGACGGGGACAGGAATTTGGTGAGCAGTTCTTC. It encodes CASRRGQEFGEQFF.

This clone was seen more than once but under ten times. J is TRBJ2-2 and V is TRBV9; 13 bases align to TRBD2. CDR3 length: 16 residues. The germline V gene has CDR1 SGDLS and CDR2 YYNGEE. Unmatched junction bases numbered 4, after V lost 3 bases and J lost 5 bases. The CDR3 DNA sequence: TGTGCCAGCAGCGGCACTAGCGGGGGGGATACCGGGGAGCTGTTTTTT. Its translation: CASSGTSGGDTGELFF. Drawing the rest from reference TRBV9 and TRBJ2-2, the complete variable domain is DSGVTQTPKHLITATGQRVTLRCSPRSGDLSVYWYQQSLDQGLQFLIQYYNGEERAKGNILERFSAQQFPDLHSELNLSSLELGDSALYFCASSGTSGGDTGELFFGEGSRLTVL.

This chain links TRBV6-5 with TRBJ2-1, with D possibly TRBD1 on 6 matching bases. Germline V CDR1 and CDR2: MNHEY, SVGAGI. The CDR3 runs to 13 residues. Deletions cut 8 bases from V and 4 bases from J, with 12 bases between. The CDR3, as DNA: TGTGCCAGCCGCGGCAGGGGATACAATGAGCAGTTCTTC. It codes for CASRGRGYNEQFF.

V usage is TRBV7-2 and J usage is TRBJ2-7, with 11 bases aligning to TRBD1. V lost 2 bases and J lost 7; bases outside the gene matches: 7. In germline, CDR1 is SGHTA, CDR2 FQGNSA. The length of the CDR3 is 15 residues. In DNA, the CDR3 is TGTGCCAGCAGCTTATGGACAGGGGGCGCGGGGGAGCAGTACGTC. Its protein is CASSLWTGGAGEQYV.

This clone has just a few counts. The V call is TRBV30, the J call TRBJ2-4; no definite D call. CDR1 is GTSNPN, CDR2 SVGIG, per germline (reference sequence). This CDR3 comprises 12 residues. V was trimmed by 4 bases and J by 0 bases, leaving 4 bases between them. The CDR3 bases are TGTGCCTGGAATGTAGCCAAAAACATTCAGTACTTC. This gives the protein CAWNVAKNIQYF. Together with reference TRBV30 and TRBJ2-4, the CDR3 gives the full variable domain: SQTIHQWPATLVQPVGSPLSLECTVEGTSNPNLYWYRQAAGRGLQLLFYSVGIGQISSEVPQNLSASRPQDRQFILSSKKLLLSDSGFYLCAWNVAKNIQYFGAGTRLSVL.

The chain uses TRBV29-1 and TRBJ1-4; the match to TRBD1 covers 8 bases. The CDR3 is made up of 14 amino acids. Germline CDR1 SQVTM, CDR2 ANQGSEA. The V gene end was trimmed by 5 bases and the J gene end by 7 bases; junction bases not matched to a gene: 9. In DNA, the CDR3 is TGCAGCGTTCGGGCAGGGGGCGTTCGTGAAAAACTGTTTTTT. This encodes CSVRAGGVREKLFF.

This chain's CDR3 is CASSRGQSGNTIYF. The CDR3 nucleotides read TGCGCCAGCAGCCGGGGACAGTCTGGAAACACCATATATTTT. This chain joins TRBV5-1 and TRBJ1-3; 7 bases agree with TRBD1. The germline V gene encodes CDR1 SGHRS and CDR2 YFSETQ. Trimming at V came to 4 bases and at J to 1 base, leaving 2 bases not matched to a gene. The CDR3 has 14 residues.

This chain links TRBV14 with TRBJ1-2, with 10 bases matching TRBD1. Germline V gene lookup returns CDR1 SGHDN and CDR2 FVKESK. The CDR3 runs to 14 residues. V shed 0 bases, J shed 13 bases, and the junction held 8 bases outside the gene matches. The CDR3 DNA reads TGTGCCAGCAGCCAAGATAGAGGACAGGGGGTAGGCACCTTC. The encoded protein is CASSQDRGQGVGTF.